A single sample gave rise to the 5 T cell receptor beta chains below, sequenced in a study of glioma-infiltrating T cells after dendritic cell vaccination. This table comes from immunoSEQ multiplex PCR, and its TCRdb copy is limited to in-frame clones, with some not included. The sample holds about 65,000 clones, about 89% seen once. The time point was: after dendritic cell vaccination, including at tumor progression/relapse. This specimen consisted of blood, obtained after dendritic cell vaccination. The receptors derive from a human donor with glioblastoma.

This chain joins TRBV10-2 and TRBJ2-5; 9 bases match TRBD2. Germline CDR1 is WSHSY and CDR2 is SAAADI. V was pared by 7 bases and J by 7 bases, with 10 bases of the junction left unmatched. CDR3 size: 14 residues. The CDR3 here is CASNWREAGGTQYF. The DNA of the CDR3 is TGCGCCAGCAATTGGCGCGAAGCGGGGGGGACCCAGTACTTC.

This clone appeared a few times. CDR3: CASSSPLGLAGLGDTQYF. The DNA for the CDR3 is TGTGCCAGCAGCTCCCCACTGGGACTAGCGGGGCTGGGGGATACGCAGTATTTT. The chain uses TRBV11-2 and TRBJ2-3; TRBD2 matches at 13 bases. The CDR3 totals 18 residues. Germline V CDR1 and CDR2: SGHAT, FQNNGV. The ends lost 4 bases at V and 6 bases at J; junction bases unmatched: 13.

V gene TRBV6-1 combines with J gene TRBJ1-5, with unresolved D. Germline CDR1 MNHNS, CDR2 SASEGT. V lost 5 bases and J 6 bases, leaving 11 bases between the germline ends. This CDR3 region has 13 residues. The CDR3 spells CASSSLVGQPQHF. The DNA of the CDR3 is TGTGCCAGCAGTTCCCTAGTCGGTCAGCCCCAGCATTTT.

V and J are TRBV25-1 and TRBJ1-5; the D gene is possibly TRBD1 (5 bases). There are 14 residues in the CDR3. With 3 bases removed from V and 5 bases from J, the gap between germline ends came to 11 bases. Germline V lookup: CDR1 MGHDK, CDR2 SYGVNS. CDR3 nucleotides: TGTGCCAGCAGTGATCGGGACTTTTATCAGCCCCAGCATTTT. It yields the protein CASSDRDFYQPQHF.

This chain connects TRBV27 to TRBJ2-1; D gene unclear. The germline V and J ends were trimmed by 8 bases and 0 bases, with 11 bases remaining between them. The germline gives CDR1 MNHEY, CDR2 SMNVEV (reference sequence). The length of the CDR3 is 14 residues. The DNA of the CDR3 is TGTGCCAGCTCCACACACCGCTCCTACAATGAGCAGTTCTTC. It encodes CASSTHRSYNEQFF.